The rows below give T cell receptor beta chains drawn from one sample of a study of T cell responses to AZD1222 COVID-19 vaccine. Only in-frame clones appear in the TCRdb table, and some are missing; sequencing was by immunoSEQ multiplex PCR. The sample has 150,000 to 200,000 clones, more than 85% seen once; the top ten hold 3.9%. Sequenced here: peripheral blood, sampled on day 0 of AZD1222 vaccination. Every receptor here comes from an adult in good health. The CDR3 runs from the conserved cysteine through the conserved F or W. Fields, in order: V gene, D gene, clone size, J gene, CDR3 protein, CDR3 DNA. A D gene is named only where the DNA matches it firmly. Size values are once, few and many counts, or a class for expanded clones, and some rows have none.

V gene: TRBV28
D gene: TRBD1
clone size: -
J gene: TRBJ1-5
CDR3 protein: CASSRTGSNQPQHF
CDR3 DNA: TGTGCCAGCAGCCGGACAGGTAGCAATCAGCCCCAGCATTTT

V gene: TRBV7-9
D gene: -
clone size: -
J gene: TRBJ2-7
CDR3 protein: CASSTGLPTYEQYF
CDR3 DNA: TGTGCCAGCAGTACAGGGTTACCCACCTACGAGCAGTACTTC

V gene: TRBV5-1
D gene: -
clone size: -
J gene: TRBJ1-2
CDR3 protein: CASSLVADTSRYGYTF
CDR3 DNA: TGCGCCAGCAGCTTGGTCGCCGACACGAGTCGTTATGGCTACACCTTC

V gene: TRBV15
D gene: -
clone size: -
J gene: TRBJ2-7
CDR3 protein: CATSRFPISEQYF
CDR3 DNA: TGTGCCACCAGCAGGTTCCCTATAAGCGAGCAGTACTTC

V gene: TRBV7-2
D gene: -
clone size: -
J gene: TRBJ1-2
CDR3 protein: CASSLLGGYTF
CDR3 DNA: TGTGCCAGCAGCTTACTGGGTGGCTACACCTTC

V gene: TRBV6-1
D gene: -
clone size: -
J gene: TRBJ1-2
CDR3 protein: CASSEVTVSADGTYGYTF
CDR3 DNA: TGTGCCAGCAGTGAAGTCACCGTCTCAGCCGACGGAACTTATGGCTACACCTTC

V gene: TRBV18
D gene: -
clone size: -
J gene: TRBJ2-4
CDR3 protein: CASSPSEDNIQYF
CDR3 DNA: TGTGCCAGCTCACCGTCAGAGGATAACATTCAGTACTTC

V gene: TRBV27
D gene: -
clone size: once
J gene: TRBJ1-2
CDR3 protein: CASSHGQFTNGYTF
CDR3 DNA: TGTGCCAGCAGTCATGGACAGTTTACCAATGGCTACACCTTC

V gene: TRBV7-2
D gene: -
clone size: -
J gene: TRBJ2-3
CDR3 protein: CASREGSHGTDTQYF
CDR3 DNA: TGTGCCAGCAGGGAAGGTTCCCACGGCACAGATACGCAGTATTTT

V gene: TRBV5-6
D gene: -
clone size: -
J gene: TRBJ1-5
CDR3 protein: CASSFRGGASNQPQHF
CDR3 DNA: TGTGCCAGCAGCTTCCGGGGCGGTGCTAGCAATCAGCCCCAGCATTTT

V gene: TRBV7-2
D gene: -
clone size: -
J gene: TRBJ2-1
CDR3 protein: CASSLEALLVYNEQFF
CDR3 DNA: TGTGCCAGCAGCCTAGAGGCCCTACTAGTGTACAATGAGCAGTTCTTC

V gene: TRBV2
D gene: -
clone size: -
J gene: TRBJ2-5
CDR3 protein: CASSDLVDPQETQYF
CDR3 DNA: TGTGCCAGCAGTGACCTAGTTGACCCGCAAGAGACCCAGTACTTC

V gene: TRBV5-4
D gene: -
clone size: few
J gene: TRBJ1-2
CDR3 protein: CASTLGLINYGYTF
CDR3 DNA: TGTGCCAGCACCCTGGGACTGATTAACTATGGCTACACCTTC

V gene: TRBV7-6
D gene: -
clone size: -
J gene: TRBJ1-2
CDR3 protein: CASSPYGTEANYGYTF
CDR3 DNA: TGTGCCAGCAGCCCGTACGGGACGGAGGCTAACTATGGCTACACCTTC

V gene: TRBV27
D gene: TRBD2
clone size: -
J gene: TRBJ2-7
CDR3 protein: CASSITSGSNWQYF
CDR3 DNA: TGTGCCAGCAGTATTACTAGCGGGAGTAACTGGCAGTACTTC

V gene: TRBV7-8
D gene: -
clone size: -
J gene: TRBJ2-1
CDR3 protein: CASSLGAGHNEQFF
CDR3 DNA: TGTGCCAGCAGCTTAGGTGCGGGACACAATGAGCAGTTCTTC

V gene: TRBV2
D gene: -
clone size: -
J gene: TRBJ1-1
CDR3 protein: CASSDQGTEAFF
CDR3 DNA: TGTGCCAGCAGTGATCAGGGGACTGAAGCTTTCTTT

V gene: TRBV6-5
D gene: TRBD1
clone size: -
J gene: TRBJ2-7
CDR3 protein: CASSQSGTGHYEQYF
CDR3 DNA: TGTGCCAGCAGCCAATCCGGGACAGGGCACTACGAGCAGTACTTC

V gene: TRBV19
D gene: -
clone size: -
J gene: TRBJ2-6
CDR3 protein: CASSIAGDSYSGANVLTF
CDR3 DNA: TGTGCCAGTAGTATAGCAGGAGACAGTTATTCTGGGGCCAACGTCCTGACTTTC

V gene: TRBV6-1
D gene: TRBD1
clone size: -
J gene: TRBJ1-5
CDR3 protein: CASSELAGGSNQPQHF
CDR3 DNA: TGTGCCAGCAGTGAACTGGCAGGGGGAAGCAATCAGCCCCAGCATTTT

V gene: TRBV4-1
D gene: TRBD2
clone size: -
J gene: TRBJ2-5
CDR3 protein: CASSSAGSGGRPQYF
CDR3 DNA: TGCGCCAGCAGCTCTGCTGGTAGCGGGGGTAGGCCGCAGTACTTC

V gene: TRBV18
D gene: TRBD1
clone size: -
J gene: TRBJ1-1
CDR3 protein: CASSPQGQGSNAFF
CDR3 DNA: TGTGCCAGCTCACCACAAGGACAGGGGTCGAATGCTTTCTTT

V gene: TRBV10-3
D gene: -
clone size: -
J gene: TRBJ1-4
CDR3 protein: CAISPHSESTNEKLFF
CDR3 DNA: TGTGCCATCAGTCCACATTCCGAATCAACTAATGAAAAACTGTTTTTT

V gene: TRBV2
D gene: TRBD2
clone size: few
J gene: TRBJ2-7
CDR3 protein: CASSVTSGSYEQYF
CDR3 DNA: TGTGCCAGCAGTGTTACTAGCGGCTCCTACGAGCAGTACTTC

V gene: TRBV6-4
D gene: -
clone size: -
J gene: TRBJ1-2
CDR3 protein: CASSGNYGYTF
CDR3 DNA: TGTGCCAGCAGCGGTAACTATGGCTACACCTTC

V gene: TRBV7-8
D gene: TRBD1
clone size: -
J gene: TRBJ1-5
CDR3 protein: CASSSQTGGNQPQHF
CDR3 DNA: TGTGCCAGCAGCTCCCAAACAGGGGGCAATCAGCCCCAGCATTTT

V gene: TRBV4-2
D gene: TRBD2
clone size: -
J gene: TRBJ2-5
CDR3 protein: CASSHAGTSGQETQYF
CDR3 DNA: TGTGCCAGCAGCCACGCCGGGACTAGCGGGCAAGAGACCCAGTACTTC

V gene: TRBV6-1
D gene: TRBD1
clone size: once
J gene: TRBJ2-1
CDR3 protein: CASSEDRGPYNEQFF
CDR3 DNA: TGTGCCAGCAGTGAGGACAGGGGGCCCTACAATGAGCAGTTCTTC

V gene: TRBV7-9
D gene: TRBD1
clone size: -
J gene: TRBJ1-6
CDR3 protein: CASSLRTGNDSPLHF
CDR3 DNA: TGTGCCAGCAGCCTCCGGACAGGAAATGATTCACCCCTCCACTTT

V gene: TRBV5-1
D gene: -
clone size: -
J gene: TRBJ2-7
CDR3 protein: CASSSQANLYEQYF
CDR3 DNA: TGCGCCAGCAGCTCACAGGCTAACTTATACGAGCAGTACTTC

V gene: TRBV10-1
D gene: -
clone size: -
J gene: TRBJ2-1
CDR3 protein: CASSGWGAYNEQFF
CDR3 DNA: TGCGCCAGCAGTGGTTGGGGGGCCTACAATGAGCAGTTCTTC

V gene: TRBV7-9
D gene: TRBD1
clone size: -
J gene: TRBJ1-1
CDR3 protein: CAILHLQGATEAFF
CDR3 DNA: TGTGCCATCCTCCACCTTCAGGGGGCCACTGAAGCTTTCTTT

V gene: TRBV4-2
D gene: -
clone size: -
J gene: TRBJ1-2
CDR3 protein: CASSLEEGANYGYTF
CDR3 DNA: TGTGCCAGCAGCCTAGAAGAGGGAGCTAACTATGGCTACACCTTC

V gene: TRBV5-5
D gene: TRBD2
clone size: -
J gene: TRBJ2-7
CDR3 protein: CASSLGPAGGANEQYF
CDR3 DNA: TGTGCCAGCAGCTTGGGACCCGCCGGGGGGGCGAATGAGCAGTACTTC

V gene: TRBV7-8
D gene: -
clone size: -
J gene: TRBJ1-2
CDR3 protein: CASSQDPLRGYTF
CDR3 DNA: TGTGCCAGCAGCCAGGATCCCTTGAGGGGCTACACCTTC

V gene: TRBV2
D gene: -
clone size: -
J gene: TRBJ2-2
CDR3 protein: CASSVRELGGELFF
CDR3 DNA: TGTGCCAGCAGTGTACGGGAGCTGGGCGGGGAGCTGTTTTTT

V gene: TRBV5-1
D gene: -
clone size: -
J gene: TRBJ2-5
CDR3 protein: CASSRSGARETQYF
CDR3 DNA: TGCGCCAGCAGCAGAAGCGGAGCCCGAGAGACCCAGTACTTC

V gene: TRBV27
D gene: TRBD2
clone size: -
J gene: TRBJ2-2
CDR3 protein: CASSFGTSGGASGKLFF
CDR3 DNA: TGTGCCAGCAGTTTCGGGACTAGCGGGGGGGCCTCCGGGAAGCTGTTTTTT

V gene: TRBV7-6
D gene: -
clone size: once
J gene: TRBJ1-1
CDR3 protein: CASSLVLSGNTEAFF
CDR3 DNA: TGTGCCAGCAGCTTAGTACTGTCAGGGAACACTGAAGCTTTCTTT

V gene: TRBV6-5
D gene: -
clone size: few
J gene: TRBJ1-1
CDR3 protein: CATREVGTEAFF
CDR3 DNA: TGTGCCACCAGGGAGGTCGGGACTGAAGCTTTCTTT

V gene: TRBV19
D gene: -
clone size: -
J gene: TRBJ1-2
CDR3 protein: CASSRGHGYGYTF
CDR3 DNA: TGTGCCAGTAGTAGGGGACACGGTTATGGCTACACCTTC

V gene: TRBV21-1
D gene: -
clone size: -
J gene: TRBJ2-2
CDR3 protein: CASSKGRGRYTGELFF
CDR3 DNA: TGTGCCAGCAGCAAAGGTAGGGGACGGTACACCGGGGAGCTGTTTTTT

V gene: TRBV29-1
D gene: -
clone size: -
J gene: TRBJ1-1
CDR3 protein: CSVEHPNTEAFF
CDR3 DNA: TGCAGCGTTGAACACCCGAACACTGAAGCTTTCTTT

V gene: TRBV11-1
D gene: -
clone size: -
J gene: TRBJ2-7
CDR3 protein: CASSASRGYEQYF
CDR3 DNA: TGTGCCAGCAGCGCCTCCCGAGGGTACGAGCAGTACTTC

V gene: TRBV29-1
D gene: -
clone size: -
J gene: TRBJ1-1
CDR3 protein: CSVKKLGIEGPTEAFF
CDR3 DNA: TGCAGCGTTAAGAAGCTAGGGATTGAGGGCCCCACTGAAGCTTTCTTT

V gene: TRBV30
D gene: -
clone size: once
J gene: TRBJ1-2
CDR3 protein: CAWSQGPYGYTF
CDR3 DNA: TGTGCCTGGAGTCAGGGCCCTTATGGCTACACCTTC

V gene: TRBV18
D gene: TRBD1
clone size: -
J gene: TRBJ2-2
CDR3 protein: CASLPSGTANTGELFF
CDR3 DNA: TGTGCCAGCCTACCTTCCGGGACAGCGAACACCGGGGAGCTGTTTTTT

V gene: TRBV6-5
D gene: TRBD2
clone size: -
J gene: TRBJ2-7
CDR3 protein: CASHSSGTLEQYF
CDR3 DNA: TGTGCCAGCCACAGCAGCGGGACCTTAGAGCAGTACTTC

V gene: TRBV25-1
D gene: -
clone size: -
J gene: TRBJ1-1
CDR3 protein: CASSQQGTKAFF
CDR3 DNA: TGTGCCAGCAGCCAACAGGGTACTAAAGCTTTCTTT

V gene: TRBV7-9
D gene: -
clone size: -
J gene: TRBJ1-1
CDR3 protein: CASSLALDGTGYHTEAFF
CDR3 DNA: TGTGCCAGCAGCTTAGCCCTAGACGGTACAGGGTATCACACTGAAGCTTTCTTT

V gene: TRBV5-1
D gene: -
clone size: -
J gene: TRBJ1-2
CDR3 protein: CASSPYDRYGYTF
CDR3 DNA: TGCGCCAGCAGCCCTTATGACCGATATGGCTACACCTTC

V gene: TRBV2
D gene: -
clone size: -
J gene: TRBJ1-5
CDR3 protein: CASSEAVTGNQPQHF
CDR3 DNA: TGTGCCAGCAGTGAAGCTGTCACAGGGAATCAGCCCCAGCATTTT

V gene: TRBV6-1
D gene: -
clone size: -
J gene: TRBJ2-5
CDR3 protein: CASSEALRFPETQYF
CDR3 DNA: TGTGCCAGCAGTGAAGCGCTTAGGTTCCCGGAGACCCAGTACTTC

V gene: TRBV2
D gene: -
clone size: -
J gene: TRBJ1-6
CDR3 protein: CASNGFRGDSPLHF
CDR3 DNA: TGTGCCAGCAACGGGTTCCGGGGTGATTCACCCCTCCACTTT